One and the same sample provided the 13 T cell receptor beta chains below, sequenced in a study of cytotoxic CD8 clonotypes in ibrutinib-treated CLL. Here immunoSEQ multiplex PCR was the method, and the copy in TCRdb shows in-frame clones only, minus some. The table includes approximately 47,000 clones, around 60% detected once. This sample comprised PBMCs, obtained after 24 months of ibrutinib treatment. The receptors come from a human donor with chronic lymphocytic leukemia.

This chain connects TRBV9 to TRBJ1-1, with D possibly TRBD1 on 5 matching bases. V was trimmed by 0 bases and J by 1 base, leaving 13 bases between them. Germline values: CDR1 SGDLS, CDR2 YYNGEE. This CDR3 has 16 residues. The CDR3 DNA reads TGTGCCAGCAGCGTAGGTCCTTCGACAGCGAACACTGAAGCTTTCTTT. Residues: CASSVGPSTANTEAFF.

This chain connects TRBV6-6 to TRBJ2-2, with 11 bases that match TRBD1. With V trimmed by 6 bases and J by 4 bases, 4 bases remained unmatched. This CDR3 has 15 residues. Germline CDR1 is MNHNY and CDR2 is SVGAGI (reference sequence). This CDR3 is CASSKGQGVTGELFF. The CDR3 coding sequence is TGTGCCAGCAGCAAGGGACAGGGGGTCACCGGGGAGCTGTTTTTT.

J is TRBJ1-2 and V is TRBV2, with D perhaps TRBD1 (5 bases). This CDR3 is built from 13 residues. Trimming pared 7 bases from V and 4 bases from J, leaving 13 bases between. Per the germline V gene, CDR1 is SNHLY and CDR2 is FYNNEI. The DNA for the CDR3 is TGTGCCAGCACCCCGGACATATCCTATGGCTACACCTTC. As protein: CASTPDISYGYTF.

This clone was counted a few times. The chain uses TRBV4-1 and TRBJ1-5; D ambiguous. With 0 bases removed from V and 0 bases from J, the gap between germline ends came to 6 bases. The CDR3 is 15 amino acids. CDR1 is MGHRA and CDR2 is YSYEKL in the germline V gene. CDR3 sequence reads: CASSQEQLSNQPQHF. Written as DNA, the CDR3 is TGCGCCAGCAGCCAAGAACAGCTTAGCAATCAGCCCCAGCATTTT.

This clone was seen a few times. The chain combines TRBV5-1 with TRBJ1-4; weak D call: TRBD1 (5 bases). V was pared by 0 bases and J by 8 bases, with 17 bases between. The CDR3 has 16 residues. Germline assignment: CDR1 SGHRS and CDR2 YFSETQ. The CDR3 coding sequence is TGCGCCAGCAGCTTGGAAGCCCAAGGGGCAAGCGAAAAACTGTTTTTT. Its translation: CASSLEAQGASEKLFF.

This chain uses TRBV14 with TRBJ1-2, with TRBD1 matching over 8 bases. The CDR3 loop spans 15 amino acids. After removal of 0 bases from V and 7 bases from J, the junction contained 7 bases not matched to a gene. Germline-derived CDR1 and CDR2 are SGHDN and FVKESK. The CDR3 is CASSQDARGRAGYTF. The CDR3 region has the DNA TGTGCCAGCAGCCAAGATGCCAGGGGGCGGGCTGGCTACACCTTC.

V gene TRBV5-1 combines with J gene TRBJ2-3; TRBD2 agrees at 8 bases. The CDR3 runs to 14 residues. V dropped 0 bases and J dropped 10; count of bases not matched to a gene: 7. Germline V lookup: CDR1 SGHRS, CDR2 YFSETQ. The DNA of the CDR3 is TGCGCCAGCAGCTTGGAACTAGCGGCCCCAGCGCAGTATTTT. This gives the protein CASSLELAAPAQYF.

This clone was seen a handful of times. The V call is TRBV4-2, the J call TRBJ2-2; 9 bases match TRBD1. Trimming took 4 bases from V and 6 from J; bases not matched to a gene: 6. Germline CDR1 and CDR2: LGHNA and YNFKEQ. The CDR3 length is 15 residues. The CDR3: CASSLGTGNAGELFF. The CDR3, as DNA: TGTGCCAGCAGCCTGGGGACAGGGAATGCCGGGGAGCTGTTTTTT.

This chain joins TRBV27 and TRBJ1-6; 11 bases are shared with TRBD1. This CDR3 contains 19 residues. From germline, CDR1 is MNHEY and CDR2 SMNVEV (reference sequence). With V trimmed by 8 bases and J by 7 bases, 19 bases remained unmatched. The CDR3 loop is CASRGYLDRGPLRNSPLHF. In nucleotides, the CDR3 is TGTGCCAGCCGGGGTTACTTGGACAGGGGGCCCCTGAGGAATTCACCCCTCCACTTT.

This clone was counted between two and nine times. The J gene is TRBJ2-3, the V gene TRBV4-1; 7 bases fit TRBD1. CDR1 and CDR2 (germline): MGHRA, YSYEKL. With V trimmed by 4 bases and J by 1 base, 8 bases remained unmatched. The CDR3 runs to 16 residues. The CDR3, as DNA: TGCGCCAGCAGCCCCGGGACAGACCCTCGCACAGATACGCAGTATTTT. It is translated as CASSPGTDPRTDTQYF.

The chain uses TRBV27 and TRBJ1-1; D is unclear. Germline values: CDR1 MNHEY, CDR2 SMNVEV (reference sequence). The V end lost 3 bases, the J end lost 3 bases, and 14 bases lay between the germline ends. This CDR3 region has 15 residues. CDR3 bases: TGTGCCAGCAGTTTGGACGACCCCCGATACACTGAAGCTTTCTTT. This translates into CASSLDDPRYTEAFF.

V is TRBV5-1 and J is TRBJ1-1, with D possibly TRBD1 on 5 matching bases. CDR1 is SGHRS, CDR2 YFSETQ, per germline. V was pared by 7 bases and J by 0 bases, with 13 bases between. The CDR3 consists of 14 residues. The CDR3 nucleotides read TGCGCCAGCGGCCCACAGGCCTTGAACACTGAAGCTTTCTTT. Its protein product is CASGPQALNTEAFF.

This clone was picked up a small number of times. V is TRBV5-6 and J is TRBJ1-5; TRBD1 might be the D (5 bases). The CDR3 spans 14 residues. Trimming cost V 4 bases and J 6 bases, with 14 bases left between them. Germline CDR1 SGHDT, CDR2 YYEEEE. The CDR3 loop reads CASSRGGSGQPQHF. The CDR3 DNA is TGTGCCAGCAGCCGTGGGGGAAGCGGTCAGCCCCAGCATTTT.